The source of this T cell receptor beta chain is a study of shared clonotypes between healthy human individuals. Study-wide findings and caveats: When compared with the clonotypes that were shared by all four sorted-subset donors, the non-shared clonotypes turned out to have lower generation probabilities. Relative to memory subsets, naive subsets generally showed larger estimated richness. In a handful of donors, around 5.5% of naive CD4 clonotypes appeared in common.

The run depth of the assay was deep. Generated by immunoSEQ multiplex PCR, the TCRdb table keeps only in-frame clones and is missing some. The data contain 550,000 to 850,000 clones, 72% of them seen just once; the ten biggest clones take up approximately 2%. V was pared by 2 bases and J by 5 bases, with 11 bases between. Germline CDR1 is SGHRS and CDR2 is YFSETQ. This CDR3 has 14 amino acids. As regards this clone: The antigen is not known.

This rearrangement joins TRBV5-1 to TRBJ2-1; D might be TRBD2 (5 bases). The sequenced sample was memory CD4+ T cells sorted from blood. The subset here: CD45RA-negative fraction. The clonotype comes from a woman aged 30 to 39 in good health. The DNA of the CDR3 is TGCGCCAGCAGCTTCTCGTACGGGAACAATGAGCAGTTCTTC. This codes for CASSFSYGNNEQFF.